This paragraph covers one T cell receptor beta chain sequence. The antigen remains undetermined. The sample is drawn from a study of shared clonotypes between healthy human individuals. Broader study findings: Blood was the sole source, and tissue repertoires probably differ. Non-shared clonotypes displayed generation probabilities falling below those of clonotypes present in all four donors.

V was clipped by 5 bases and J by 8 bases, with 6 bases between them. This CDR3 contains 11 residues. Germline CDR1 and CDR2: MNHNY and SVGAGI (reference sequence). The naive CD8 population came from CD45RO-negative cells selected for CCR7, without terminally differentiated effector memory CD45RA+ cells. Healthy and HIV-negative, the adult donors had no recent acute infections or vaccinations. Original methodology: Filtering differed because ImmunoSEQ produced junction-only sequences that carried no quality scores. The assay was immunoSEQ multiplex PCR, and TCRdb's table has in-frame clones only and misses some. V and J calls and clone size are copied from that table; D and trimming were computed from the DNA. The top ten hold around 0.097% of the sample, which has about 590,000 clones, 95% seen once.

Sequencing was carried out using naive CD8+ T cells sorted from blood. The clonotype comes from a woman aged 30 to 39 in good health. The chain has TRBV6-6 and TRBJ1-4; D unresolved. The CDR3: CASSDGEKLFF. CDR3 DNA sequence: TGTGCCAGCAGTGACGGCGAAAAACTGTTTTTT.